The 31 T cell receptor beta chains below were found in one sample sequenced in a study of response to subunit inactivated influenza vaccine. TCRdb processed the RT-PCR reads anew with MiXCR; each CDR3 protein has one entry. This sample has just under 550,000 distinct CDR3 sequences; roughly 23% occur once, and the top ten carry approximately 2.9%. These data were also reused for a study on T cells expressing NK-cell markers. As that report states: It was by 5'RACE template switching with UMIs that TCR beta cDNA was made.

The specimen was CD4+ T cells sorted from PBMCs, collected 11 to 12 days after vaccination. The receptors derive from a man between 45 and 60 years old who received an inactivated influenza vaccine.

The CDR3 is CASSKRDIGNTIYF. In nucleotides, the CDR3 is TGTGCCAGCAGCAAAAGGGACATAGGAAACACCATATATTTT. This chain connects TRBV21-1 to TRBJ1-3; TRBD1, the D gene given by the table, was not confirmed from the DNA. TRBV21-1 is recorded as a pseudogene. The CDR3 extends over 14 amino acids.

The genes are TRBV6-5 and TRBJ2-7, with 8 nucleotides matching TRBD2. Trimming cost V 0 bases and J 2 bases; bases outside gene matches: 3. This CDR3 region has 15 residues. CDR1 MNHEY and CDR2 SVGAGI come from the germline V gene. The CDR3 spells CASSYSTSETYEQYF. CDR3 DNA sequence: TGTGCCAGCAGTTACTCGACTAGCGAGACCTACGAGCAGTACTTC.

The chain recombines TRBV7-9 with TRBJ1-5; D gene uncertain. From germline, CDR1 is SEHNR and CDR2 FQNEAQ (reference sequence). This CDR3 spans 13 amino acids. V shed 1 base and J shed 5 bases, with 6 bases lying between them. In DNA form, the CDR3 reads TGTGCCAGCAGCTTAGGATGGGATCAGCCCCAGCATTTT. Its translation is CASSLGWDQPQHF.

This clonotype was recorded a few times. The V call is TRBV19, the J call TRBJ2-7; TRBD2 might be the D (6 bases). Per germline, CDR1 LNHDA and CDR2 SQIVND (reference sequence). CDR3 size: 14 residues. Trimming shortened V by 7 bases and J by 7 bases, and 20 bases separated the two germline ends. DNA of the CDR3: TGTGCCAGTACCCCGGCCCTAGGGGCGGGGGAGCAGTACTTC. Translating gives CASTPALGAGEQYF.

Only a few counts were recorded for this clonotype. CDR3 protein: CASSTGPNNEQFF. CDR3 bases: TGTGCCAGCAGCACCGGGCCCAACAATGAGCAGTTCTTC. The chain has TRBV12-3 or TRBV12-4 and TRBJ2-1, with D hard to call. This CDR3 has 13 amino acids. Trimming left V 6 bases short and J 5 bases short, with 11 bases between.

In its sample, this clonotype was seen a few times. V is TRBV3-1 and J is TRBJ2-6; tentatively, D is TRBD1 or TRBD2 (7 bases each). CDR1 and CDR2 from the germline V gene are LGHDT and YNNKEL (reference sequence). Trimming took 0 bases from V and 0 from J, leaving 15 bases between them. This CDR3 region has 19 residues. Here the CDR3 DNA reads TGTGCCAGCAGCCAAGATTGGGGGGGACAGAGCTCTGGGGCCAACGTCCTGACTTTC. This codes for CASSQDWGGQSSGANVLTF.

The sample holds a few counts of this clonotype. The chain recombines TRBV20-1 with TRBJ2-7; the match to TRBD2 covers 8 bases. This CDR3 comprises 14 residues. Germline CDR1 DFQATT, CDR2 SNEGSKA (reference sequence). J lost 1 base, V lost 2 bases, and 4 bases had no gene match. CDR3 DNA: TGCAGTGCTAGACTCGCGGGGGGATCCTACGAGCAGTACTTC. Residues: CSARLAGGSYEQYF.

The V and J genes are TRBV14 and TRBJ2-7; TRBD2 matches at 12 bases. The germline CDR1 and CDR2 sequences are SGHDN and FVKESK. V shed 11 bases, J shed 3 bases, and the junction held 14 bases outside the gene matches. The CDR3 contains 16 residues. The CDR3: CADPTSGRTGSYEQYF. DNA for the CDR3: TGTGCCGACCCGACTAGCGGGAGAACGGGGAGCTACGAGCAGTACTTC.

This chain uses TRBV28 with TRBJ2-5; 10 nucleotides agree with TRBD2. Trimming removed 5 bases from V and 0 bases from J; junction bases left unmatched: 3. The CDR3 consists of 15 residues. Germline assignment: CDR1 MDHEN and CDR2 SYDVKM. The CDR3 DNA reads as TGTGCCAGCAGTCCAGCGGGGGGGTACCAAGAGACCCAGTACTTC. Encoded protein: CASSPAGGYQETQYF.

The gene calls are TRBV6-2 or TRBV6-3 and TRBJ2-3; TRBD1 might be the D (6 bases). There are 15 residues in the CDR3. Trimming shortened V by 7 bases and J by 2 bases, and 16 bases separated the two germline ends. Germline V gives CDR1 MNHEY, CDR2 SVGEGT. The chain's CDR3 is CASIKGGSPTDTQYF. CDR3 bases: TGTGCCAGCATCAAAGGGGGATCCCCCACAGATACGCAGTATTTT.

This clonotype was seen a few times. The rearrangement joins TRBV29-1 to TRBJ2-4; 8 bases are a match to TRBD2. With 4 bases clipped from V and 3 bases from J, the junction kept 5 bases outside the gene matches. The CDR3 is 14 amino acids. The germline V gene has CDR1 SQVTM and CDR2 ANQGSEA. The CDR3 nucleotides are TGCAGCGTTGCCGGGAGGGTTAGCAAAAACATTCAGTACTTC. Amino acid sequence: CSVAGRVSKNIQYF. Based on the CDR3 plus reference TRBV29-1 and TRBJ2-4, the full variable domain is SAVISQKPSRDICQRGTSLTIQCQVDSQVTMMFWYRQQPGQSLTLIATANQGSEATYESGFVIDKFPISRPNLTFSTLTVSNMSPEDSSIYLCSVAGRVSKNIQYFGAGTRLSVL.

This clonotype was detected a few times. The chain carries TRBV25-1 and TRBJ2-5; D remains ambiguous. CDR1 and CDR2 (germline): MGHDK, SYGVNS. This CDR3 region has 15 residues. Trimming removed 1 base from V and 2 bases from J, with 11 bases in between. In DNA form, the CDR3 reads TGTGCCAGCAGTGAATTTGCTGGTTATCAAGAGACCCAGTACTTC. Translation: CASSEFAGYQETQYF.

The chain links TRBV5-1 to TRBJ2-5; D is possibly TRBD2 (5 bases). Looked up from germline, CDR1 is SGHRS and CDR2 is YFSETQ. CDR3 length equals 14 residues. Trimming took 3 bases from V and 0 from J, leaving 9 bases between them. CDR3 region: CASSSAGNQETQYF. Written as DNA, the CDR3 is TGCGCCAGCAGCTCTGCCGGGAACCAAGAGACCCAGTACTTC.

As to this clonotype: This could be a read error, since a much larger clone is one nucleotide away. The J gene is TRBJ1-5, the V gene TRBV6-6; TRBD1 matches 8 bases. CDR3 length: 13 amino acids. Germline V lookup: CDR1 MNHNY, CDR2 SVGAGI (reference sequence). CDR3 DNA: TGTGCCAGCACAAACAGGGGGGATCAGCCCCAGCCTTTT. Protein product: CASTNRGDQPQPF.

This clonotype has only a few counts. The chain recombines TRBV7-2 with TRBJ1-4, with a tentative D call TRBD1 (5 bases). Germline CDR1 and CDR2: SGHTA and FQGNSA. This CDR3 is 19 amino acids long. Trimming shortened V by 1 base and J by 0 bases, and 18 bases separated the two germline ends. CDR3 sequence reads: CASSLVAGYGTTTNEKLFF. For the CDR3, the DNA is TGTGCCAGCAGCTTAGTCGCAGGGTATGGGACTACAACTAATGAAAAACTGTTTTTT.

This clonotype has just a few counts. This sequence joins TRBV7-9 and TRBJ2-3, with unresolved D. This CDR3 is built from 12 residues. Germline CDR1 and CDR2: SEHNR and FQNEAQ (reference sequence). V dropped 9 bases and J dropped 6 bases, with 13 bases sitting between them. In DNA form, the CDR3 reads TGTGCCAGTAACCTTGGTGGGGATACGCAGTATTTT. Translating gives CASNLGGDTQYF.

In its sample, this clonotype was seen a few times. The chain is built from TRBV4-3 and TRBJ2-7, with D perhaps TRBD1 (6 bases). CDR1 is LGHNA, CDR2 YSLEER, per germline. Trimming took 0 bases from V and 6 from J, leaving 9 bases between them. The CDR3 spans 13 residues. The DNA for the CDR3 is TGCGCCAGCAGCCAAGAACTCAGGGGCGAGCAGTACTTC. This sequence encodes CASSQELRGEQYF.

The genes are TRBV28 and TRBJ2-3; possibly TRBD1 or TRBD2 for D (5 bases each). V was cut by 7 bases and J by 3 bases, with 14 bases left in between. Germline CDR1 and CDR2: MDHEN and SYDVKM. The CDR3 length is 14 residues. This chain's CDR3 is CASNSRGRTDTQYF. The CDR3 bases are TGTGCCAGCAACTCTCGGGGACGTACAGATACGCAGTATTTT.

This chain links TRBV3-1 with TRBJ1-4, with D perhaps TRBD1 (5 bases). CDR3 length equals 15 residues. The germline V gene has CDR1 LGHDT and CDR2 YNNKEL (reference sequence). Trimming took 4 bases from V and 3 from J, leaving 12 bases between them. The CDR3 loop is CASSPPGTSNEKLFF. The CDR3 DNA reads as TGTGCCAGCAGCCCGCCCGGGACTTCTAATGAAAAACTGTTTTTT. Drawing the rest from reference TRBV3-1 and TRBJ1-4, the complete variable domain is DTAVSQTPKYLVTQMGNDKSIKCEQNLGHDTMYWYKQDSKKFLKIMFSYNNKELIINETVPNRFSPKSPDKAHLNLHINSLELGDSAVYFCASSPPGTSNEKLFFGSGTQLSVL.

Only a few counts were recorded for this clonotype. Here the CDR3 DNA reads TGTGCCAGTAGTACATCTAGCGGGACAAGCGGGACCCAGTACTTC. It codes for CASSTSSGTSGTQYF. The chain recombines TRBV19 with TRBJ2-5; 9 bases agree with TRBD2. V shed 4 bases and J 7 bases; nucleotides not matched to a gene: 10. CDR1 and CDR2 from the germline V gene are LNHDA and SQIVND (reference sequence). This CDR3 is built from 15 residues.

The chain joins TRBV9 to TRBJ2-7, with TRBD1 identical over 8 bases. Germline V lookup: CDR1 SGDLS, CDR2 YYNGEE. The CDR3 sequence is 14 residues long. Unmatched junction bases numbered 7, after V lost 4 bases and J lost 4 bases. CDR3: CASSQDRDSYEQYF. For the CDR3, the DNA is TGTGCCAGCAGCCAGGACAGGGACTCTTACGAGCAGTACTTC. Based on the CDR3 plus reference TRBV9 and TRBJ2-7, the full variable domain is DSGVTQTPKHLITATGQRVTLRCSPRSGDLSVYWYQQSLDQGLQFLIQYYNGEERAKGNILERFSAQQFPDLHSELNLSSLELGDSALYFCASSQDRDSYEQYFGPGTRLTVT.

The chain is built from TRBV5-1 and TRBJ2-1; TRBD1 matches 7 bases. Trimming at V came to 4 bases and at J to 8 bases, leaving 6 bases not matched to a gene. The CDR3 length is 13 residues. The V gene's germline CDR1 is SGHRS and CDR2 YFSETQ. The CDR3 protein is CASSPRGYHEQFF. CDR3 nucleotides: TGCGCCAGCAGCCCCAGGGGGTACCATGAGCAGTTCTTC.

The chain has TRBV6-1 and TRBJ2-5; 11 positions match TRBD1. J was trimmed by 5 bases and V by 0 bases; bases with no gene match: 17. The germline V gene encodes CDR1 MNHNS and CDR2 SASEGT. CDR3 size: 20 residues. In DNA, the CDR3 is TGTGCCAGCAGTGAAGCGCTTCTGGGGACAGGGGGACCGATTGGGGAGACCCAGTACTTC. This codes for CASSEALLGTGGPIGETQYF.

This clonotype has only a few counts. The gene calls are TRBV7-9 and TRBJ2-2, with D tentatively TRBD1 (6 bases). Germline V lookup: CDR1 SEHNR, CDR2 FQNEAQ (reference sequence). V lost 5 bases and J lost 1, with 14 bases in between. The CDR3 length is 16 residues. In nucleotides, the CDR3 is TGTGCCAGCAGCAAATCGACAGGCCTGAACACCGGGGAGCTGTTTTTT. Translating gives CASSKSTGLNTGELFF.

The genes are TRBV7-6 and TRBJ2-1, with TRBD2 matching over 14 bases. This CDR3 contains 15 residues. V dropped 5 bases and J dropped 9; count of bases not matched to a gene: 6. Germline CDR1 reads SGHVS; CDR2 reads FNYEAQ. CDR3 nucleotides: TGTGCCAGCAGCCGACTAGCGGGAGGGCCGGCTGAGCAGTTCTTC. Its protein product is CASSRLAGGPAEQFF.

This clonotype has only a few counts. The rearrangement uses TRBV20-1 and TRBJ2-1; possible D gene TRBD1, 5 bases. Looked up from germline, CDR1 is DFQATT and CDR2 is SNEGSKA (reference sequence). Trimming took 1 base from V and 9 from J, leaving 16 bases between them. This CDR3 has 14 residues. The CDR3 region has the DNA TGCAGTGCTAGAGGGCAAGCAGGGCAATTTGAGCAGTTCTTC. It codes for CSARGQAGQFEQFF.

This clonotype has more than one count but fewer than ten. The chain recombines TRBV5-5 with TRBJ1-1; D remains unclear. V dropped 5 bases and J dropped 4 bases, with 12 bases sitting between them. Germline V lookup: CDR1 SGHKS, CDR2 YYEKEE (reference sequence). This CDR3 is built from 13 residues. The CDR3 sequence is CASRLSPGTEAFF. As DNA, the CDR3 is TGTGCCAGCAGACTCTCCCCGGGCACTGAAGCTTTCTTT. Full variable domain (outside the CDR3, taken from reference TRBV5-5 and TRBJ1-1): DAGVTQSPTHLIKTRGQQVTLRCSPISGHKSVSWYQQVLGQGPQFIFQYYEKEERGRGNFPDRFSARQFPNYSSELNVNALLLGDSALYLCASRLSPGTEAFFGQGTRLTVV.

This chain joins TRBV12-3 or TRBV12-4 and TRBJ1-4, with 7 bases lining up with TRBD1. The J segment lost 8 bases and the V segment lost 3 bases, leaving 18 bases of the junction unmatched. This CDR3 is built from 18 residues. This CDR3 reads CASSLAQGSGMRGEKLFF. The CDR3, as DNA: TGTGCCAGCAGTTTGGCACAGGGGTCTGGAATGAGAGGGGAAAAACTGTTTTTT.

The chain joins TRBV7-2 to TRBJ2-5; weak D call: TRBD1 (6 bases). The germline V gene encodes CDR1 SGHTA and CDR2 FQGNSA. CDR3 length: 14 residues. The ends were cut back, 6 bases at V and 5 bases at J, with 16 bases in the middle. CDR3 bases: TGTGCCAGCAGTCAAATCCACAGGGAGGAGACCCAGTACTTC. Translating it yields CASSQIHREETQYF.

The chain links TRBV5-1 to TRBJ2-7; a possible D gene is TRBD1 (6 bases). Trimming cost V 0 bases and J 2 bases, with 15 bases left between them. The CDR3 contains 16 residues. The germline gives CDR1 SGHRS, CDR2 YFSETQ. In DNA, the CDR3 is TGCGCCAGCAGCTTGGGGCCTCGACAGGACACCTACGAGCAGTACTTC. Its translation: CASSLGPRQDTYEQYF.

This clonotype occurred once. The rearrangement joins TRBV7-9 to TRBJ2-3, with D unresolved. The length of the CDR3 is 13 residues. V was trimmed by 2 bases and J by 2 bases, leaving 5 bases between them. Germline V gives CDR1 SEHNR, CDR2 FQNEAQ (reference sequence). CDR3 bases: TGTGCCAGCAGCTTAAGACCCACAGATACGCAGTATTTT. It encodes CASSLRPTDTQYF.